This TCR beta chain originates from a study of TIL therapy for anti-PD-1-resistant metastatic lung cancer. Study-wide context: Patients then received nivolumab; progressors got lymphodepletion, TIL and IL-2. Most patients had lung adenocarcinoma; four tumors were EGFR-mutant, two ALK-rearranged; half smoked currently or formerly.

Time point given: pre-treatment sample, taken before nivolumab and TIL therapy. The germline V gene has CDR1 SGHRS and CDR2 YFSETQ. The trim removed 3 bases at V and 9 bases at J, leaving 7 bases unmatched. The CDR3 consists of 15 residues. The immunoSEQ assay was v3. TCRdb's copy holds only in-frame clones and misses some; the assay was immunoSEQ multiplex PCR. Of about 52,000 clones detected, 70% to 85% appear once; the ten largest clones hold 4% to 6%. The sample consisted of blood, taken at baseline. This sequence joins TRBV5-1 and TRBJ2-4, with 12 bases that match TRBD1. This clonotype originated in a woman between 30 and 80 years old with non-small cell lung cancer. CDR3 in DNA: TGCGCCAGCAGCTGGGGACAGGGGGCGGAGGCCATTCAGTACTTC. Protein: CASSWGQGAEAIQYF.